This TCR beta chain is from a study of blood T cell repertoires in COVID-19. Looking at the study overall: There were acute and convalescent COVID-19 samples, and they came from the United States, Italy and Spain.

V was cut by 4 bases and J by 11 bases, with 16 bases left in between. CDR1 MNHEY and CDR2 SVGEGT come from the germline V gene. CDR3 length: 13 residues. Libraries were prepared by immunoSEQ multiplex PCR; TCRdb keeps only in-frame clonotypes and omits some of them. This table has around 260,000 clones, approximately 92% appearing once. Participant ages covered roughly 18 to 89 years across about two dozen US areas. Cohort assignment relied on participant-reported clinical history. All recovered Cohort 3 donors got two negative PCRs, got clearance, or saw symptom resolution. The sample was PBMCs or T cells enriched from blood (not recorded which). This TCR came from a woman between 25 and 40 years old who had recovered from COVID-19. The V call is TRBV6-2 or TRBV6-3, the J call TRBJ2-3, with D unresolved. Here the CDR3 DNA reads TGTGCCAGCAGTTCAAACCGGTTACTTATGCAGTATTTT. Residues: CASSSNRLLMQYF.